This T cell receptor beta chain originates from a study of cytomegalovirus exposure and HLA in healthy donors. Looking at the study overall: About 79 million unique TCRs from HLA-typed donors were held in an early data release.

Primers: 60 Vbeta forward and 13 Jbeta reverse. Using immunoSEQ multiplex PCR, the repertoire was profiled, and TCRdb retains in-frame clones only, with some absent. Found here are roughly 88,000 clones, roughly 72% of them singletons; the top ten hold roughly 4.8%. General study findings and limits: There was a cluster of highly shared sequence variants that was likely a sequencing artifact. While the bulk of TCR sequences proved rare, some public TCRs turned up in many donors.

The CDR3 loop spans 16 amino acids. The ends lost 0 bases at V and 3 bases at J; junction bases unmatched: 5. The germline V gene encodes CDR1 MNHNS and CDR2 SASEGT. Remarks on this clone: Antigen specificity is unknown.

The chain links TRBV6-1 to TRBJ1-2; the match to TRBD1 covers 9 bases. Sequenced: PBMCs. The TCR was taken from a young man in good health and CMV-seropositive. The CDR3 is CASSEAKQGAYYGYTF. The CDR3 nucleotides are TGTGCCAGCAGTGAAGCCAAACAGGGGGCCTACTATGGCTACACCTTC.